Below are 6 T cell receptor beta chains sequenced from a single sample in a study of metastatic and nonmetastatic thyroid tumors. Among the patients, none had received any treatment before thyroid surgery. TCRdb reanalyzed the PCR reads via MiXCR. The sample carries about 4,200 clones, about a third recorded once. Sequences were obtained from adjacent normal tissue. The receptors were sampled from a male donor with papillary thyroid cancer or a benign thyroid nodule (not recorded which). Some clones in this sample may be carry-over from other donors' samples.

This chain links TRBV20-1 with TRBJ2-3; 12 bases map to TRBD2. Germline-derived CDR1 and CDR2 are DFQATT and SNEGSKA (reference sequence). CDR3 length: 16 residues. V was clipped by 7 bases and J by 7 bases; unmatched bases: 15. The CDR3 coding sequence is TGCAGTGATGGGGGGGCTAGCGGGAGGGCCCGGAATACGCAGTATTTT. This encodes CSDGGASGRARNTQYF.

The chain uses TRBV11-2 and TRBJ1-3, with D uncertain. Germline-derived CDR1 and CDR2 are SGHAT and FQNNGV. This CDR3 is 13 amino acids long. The V and J ends lost 5 bases and 3 bases respectively, with 8 bases between them. CDR3 in DNA: TGTGCCAGCAGCCGGACGGATGGAAACACCATATATTTT. Translated, it gives CASSRTDGNTIYF.

The chain joins TRBV9 to TRBJ1-2; 7 bases are a match to TRBD1. CDR3 size: 16 residues. The germline V gene encodes CDR1 SGDLS and CDR2 YYNGEE. The V segment lost 0 bases and the J segment 5 bases; nucleotides outside the gene matches: 10. The CDR3 reads CASSVATGAGSYGYTF. The CDR3 DNA is TGTGCCAGCAGCGTAGCTACAGGGGCGGGATCTTATGGCTACACCTTC. The complete variable domain, with remaining parts taken from reference TRBV9 and TRBJ1-2, reads DSGVTQTPKHLITATGQRVTLRCSPRSGDLSVYWYQQSLDQGLQFLIQYYNGEERAKGNILERFSAQQFPDLHSELNLSSLELGDSALYFCASSVATGAGSYGYTFGSGTRLTVV.

Only a few counts were recorded for this clone. The rearrangement links TRBV19 to TRBJ2-1, with D possibly TRBD1 on 5 matching bases. This CDR3 contains 13 residues. From germline, CDR1 is LNHDA and CDR2 SQIVND (reference sequence). V lost 4 bases and J 5 bases, leaving 9 bases between the germline ends. The CDR3 region has the DNA TGTGCCAGTAGTAATGACAGAAACAATGAGCAGTTCTTC. Amino acids: CASSNDRNNEQFF.

The V gene is TRBV5-1, the J gene TRBJ2-7; no definite D call. V gave up 0 bases and J gave up 2 bases, with 15 bases separating them. This CDR3 is built from 16 residues. From germline, CDR1 is SGHRS and CDR2 YFSETQ. The CDR3 region has the DNA TGCGCCAGCAGCTTGGGGGTGGGTTTTGGCGCCTACGAGCAGTACTTC. Protein product: CASSLGVGFGAYEQYF.

This clone turned up a few times. The CDR3, as DNA: TGTGCCAGTAGTGCCGGGACAGGCTATCATCAGCCCCAGCATTTT. Protein product: CASSAGTGYHQPQHF. The J gene is TRBJ1-5, the V gene TRBV19; 8 nucleotides agree with TRBD1. The CDR3 sequence is 15 residues long. Per the germline V gene, CDR1 is LNHDA and CDR2 is SQIVND (reference sequence). With V trimmed by 5 bases and J by 5 bases, 8 bases remained unmatched. The full variable domain, its missing parts supplied by reference TRBV19 and TRBJ1-5, is DGGITQSPKYLFRKEGQNVTLSCEQNLNHDAMYWYRQDPGQGLRLIYYSQIVNDFQKGDIAEGYSVSREKKESFPLTVTSAQKNPTAFYLCASSAGTGYHQPQHFGDGTRLSIL.